Below are 23 T cell receptor beta chains sequenced from a single sample in a study of cytomegalovirus exposure and HLA in healthy donors. The PCR made use of 60 Vbeta and 13 Jbeta primers. TCRdb keeps only in-frame clones here, not all; method: immunoSEQ multiplex PCR. Seen here are roughly 80,000 clones, 67% observed once, and the top ten hold 5.5% to 8%. Specimen: PBMCs. The source is a woman in her forties or fifties in good health and CMV-seropositive.

CDR3 sequence (DNA): TGTGCCAGCAGCTTGGTACCCGGGGAGCAGTACGTC. It codes for CASSLVPGEQYV. The chain recombines TRBV7-9 with TRBJ2-7; D is undetermined. Between the trimmed V and J ends, which lost 3 bases and 7 bases, there was a span of 10 bases. CDR1 and CDR2 (germline): SEHNR, FQNEAQ (reference sequence). This CDR3 contains 12 residues.

The genes are TRBV4-1 and TRBJ1-1, with a tentative D call TRBD1 (6 bases). This CDR3 has 15 amino acids. Germline values: CDR1 MGHRA, CDR2 YSYEKL. V was pared by 2 bases and J by 3 bases, with 13 bases between. In nucleotides, the CDR3 is TGCGCCAGCAGCCAAATGGACAGCGCTTACACTGAAGCTTTCTTT. Amino acid sequence: CASSQMDSAYTEAFF.

This clone came up once. The chain uses TRBV18 and TRBJ1-2; D possibly corresponds to TRBD1 (5 bases). The CDR3 covers 14 residues. The germline V and J ends were trimmed by 0 bases and 2 bases, with 7 bases remaining between them. Germline CDR1 KGHSH, CDR2 LQKENI. Written as DNA, the CDR3 is TGTGCCAGCTCACCACCGGGGGGGAACTATGGCTACACCTTC. It is translated as CASSPPGGNYGYTF.

The chain combines TRBV4-1 with TRBJ1-4; TRBD1 is a possible D gene (6 bases). Germline CDR1 MGHRA, CDR2 YSYEKL. This CDR3 comprises 15 residues. V was clipped by 4 bases and J by 4 bases, with 13 bases between them. The CDR3 region has the DNA TGCGCCAGCAGCCCACAAGGACAGAATAATGAAAAACTGTTTTTT. Its translation: CASSPQGQNNEKLFF.

The CDR3 here is CAISESTLSTYEQYF. In nucleotides, the CDR3 is TGTGCCATCAGTGAGTCTACTCTCTCCACCTACGAGCAGTACTTC. The rearrangement uses TRBV10-3 and TRBJ2-7, with unresolved D. CDR1 ENHRY and CDR2 SYGVKD come from the germline V gene. The CDR3 runs to 15 residues. V lost 0 bases to trimming and J lost 2 bases, with 11 bases between them.

As concerns this clone: Other DNA sequences in this sample translate to the same CDR3. The rearrangement joins TRBV9 to TRBJ2-1; 7 bases align to TRBD2. The CDR3 loop spans 15 amino acids. J was trimmed by 5 bases and V by 3 bases; bases with no gene match: 8. Per the germline V gene, CDR1 is SGDLS and CDR2 is YYNGEE. The DNA for the CDR3 is TGTGCCAGCAGCGCAACCTCTAGCGGAAACAATGAGCAGTTCTTC. It yields the protein CASSATSSGNNEQFF.

This clone was observed a few times. The chain links TRBV4-2 to TRBJ2-3; 7 bases agree with TRBD2. This CDR3 has 16 residues. V lost 4 bases, J lost 1 base, and 8 bases stayed unmatched. Germline-derived CDR1 and CDR2 are LGHNA and YNFKEQ. CDR3: CASSRPRSGGTDTQYF. The CDR3 bases are TGTGCCAGCAGCCGTCCGCGGAGCGGGGGCACAGATACGCAGTATTTT.

This chain joins TRBV2 and TRBJ2-5, with D tentatively TRBD2 (5 bases). The CDR3 runs to 12 residues. Between the trimmed V and J ends, which lost 8 bases and 5 bases, there was a span of 12 bases. Germline V lookup: CDR1 SNHLY, CDR2 FYNNEI. The CDR3 loop is CASGRRGETQYF. For the CDR3, the DNA is TGTGCCAGCGGGCGGCGAGGGGAGACCCAGTACTTC.

The CDR3 region has the DNA TGTGCCAGTACAGGTCTCTATGGCTACACCTTC. As protein: CASTGLYGYTF. This chain connects TRBV19 to TRBJ1-2; D gene ambiguous. Germline values: CDR1 LNHDA, CDR2 SQIVND (reference sequence). Trimming removed 7 bases from V and 4 bases from J, with 7 bases in between. The CDR3 extends over 11 amino acids.

The V gene is TRBV5-1, the J gene TRBJ1-1, with unresolved D. The germline CDR1 and CDR2 sequences are SGHRS and YFSETQ. V was pared by 2 bases and J by 5 bases, with 10 bases between. The length of the CDR3 is 13 residues. CDR3 nucleotides: TGCGCCAGCAGCTTCGAGGAGCGGACTGAAGCTTTCTTT. This codes for CASSFEERTEAFF.

The chain joins TRBV25-1 to TRBJ1-2, with 7 nucleotides matching TRBD1. Germline-derived CDR1 and CDR2 are MGHDK and SYGVNS. J gave up 6 bases and V 4 bases, and 2 bases lay outside the gene matches. This CDR3 spans 12 amino acids. CDR3 residues: CASSVDRDGYTF. In nucleotides, the CDR3 is TGTGCCAGCAGTGTCGACAGGGATGGCTACACCTTC.

The V and J genes are TRBV6-5 and TRBJ1-2; the match to TRBD1 covers 8 bases. This CDR3 has 15 amino acids. CDR1 and CDR2 from the germline V gene are MNHEY and SVGAGI. V lost 6 bases, J lost 8 bases, and 14 bases stayed unmatched. The CDR3 coding sequence is TGTGCCAGCAGCTCTACTTACGACAGGGGAGAGGGCTACACCTTC. It encodes CASSSTYDRGEGYTF.

CDR3 in DNA: TGTGCCAGCAGCCGACAAGAAAACACCATATATTTT. It specifies CASSRQENTIYF. This sequence joins TRBV7-9 and TRBJ1-3; D uncertain. Germline lookup yields CDR1 SEHNR and CDR2 FQNEAQ (reference sequence). This CDR3 contains 12 residues. Trimming stripped 5 bases from V and 6 bases from J, with 8 bases between.

The chain couples TRBV5-4 to TRBJ1-3, with TRBD1 matching 7 bases. V lost 4 bases to trimming and J lost 0 bases; unmatched junction nucleotides: 4. The CDR3 length is 15 residues. The germline V gene encodes CDR1 SGHNT and CDR2 YYREEE (reference sequence). The CDR3 spells CASSVTGYSGNTIYF. The CDR3 DNA reads TGTGCCAGCAGCGTGACAGGGTACTCTGGAAACACCATATATTTT. The full variable domain, with the rest looked up from reference TRBV5-4 and TRBJ1-3, is ETGVTQSPTHLIKTRGQQVTLRCSSQSGHNTVSWYQQALGQGPQFIFQYYREEENGRGNFPPRFSGLQFPNYSSELNVNALELDDSALYLCASSVTGYSGNTIYFGEGSWLTVV.

The chain has TRBV18 and TRBJ1-5, with D unclear. Germline V gives CDR1 KGHSH, CDR2 LQKENI. Trimming shortened V by 2 bases and J by 9 bases, and 14 bases separated the two germline ends. The length of the CDR3 is 14 residues. CDR3 amino acids: CASSPESKESPQHF. Here the CDR3 DNA reads TGTGCCAGCTCACCAGAATCCAAGGAGTCGCCCCAGCATTTT.

In its sample, this clone was seen a few times. The chain joins TRBV28 to TRBJ1-3; possible D gene TRBD1, 5 bases. V was cut by 2 bases and J by 0 bases, with 8 bases left in between. Germline assignment: CDR1 MDHEN and CDR2 SYDVKM. CDR3 length: 15 residues. The CDR3 nucleotides are TGTGCCAGCAGTTTAGGGGACTACTCTGGAAACACCATATATTTT. Amino acid sequence: CASSLGDYSGNTIYF.

The rearrangement joins TRBV5-1 to TRBJ2-6; D is perhaps TRBD1 (5 bases). Per germline, CDR1 SGHRS and CDR2 YFSETQ. The CDR3 is made up of 16 amino acids. The ends were cut back, 2 bases at V and 0 bases at J, with 9 bases in the middle. CDR3 sequence: CASSLDSNSGANVLTF. CDR3 nucleotide sequence: TGCGCCAGCAGCTTAGACAGTAACTCTGGGGCCAACGTCCTGACTTTC.

This rearrangement joins TRBV14 to TRBJ1-1, with D possibly matching TRBD1 (6 bases). CDR1 and CDR2 from the germline V gene are SGHDN and FVKESK. CDR3 length: 15 amino acids. V was clipped by 6 bases and J by 0 bases, with 14 bases between them. The CDR3 loop reads CASRLQGNMNTEAFF. Written as DNA, the CDR3 is TGTGCCAGCAGGCTACAGGGAAACATGAACACTGAAGCTTTCTTT.

This clone showed up just a few times. V and J are TRBV6-1 and TRBJ1-1; 7 bases are a match to TRBD1. The CDR3 sequence is 13 residues long. Looked up from germline, CDR1 is MNHNS and CDR2 is SASEGT. The V gene end was trimmed by 8 bases and the J gene end by 12 bases; junction bases not matched to a gene: 15. The CDR3 bases are TGTGCCAGCCGGGATCAGACAGGGTCCGCCTCTTTCTTT. The encoded protein is CASRDQTGSASFF.

The CDR3 is CASSLVLRGGRSYNEQFF. For the CDR3, the DNA is TGTGCCAGCAGCTTGGTATTGCGGGGGGGACGCTCCTACAATGAGCAGTTCTTC. The chain employs TRBV5-8 and TRBJ2-1; the match to TRBD2 covers 9 bases. Germline V lookup: CDR1 SGHTS, CDR2 YDEGEE. V lost 0 bases and J lost 0; bases outside the gene matches: 7. The CDR3 is made up of 18 amino acids. The whole variable domain, filled in from reference TRBV5-8 and TRBJ2-1, reads EAGVTQSPTHLIKTRGQQATLRCSPISGHTSVYWYQQALGLGLQFLLWYDEGEERNRGNFPPRFSGRQFPNYSSELNVNALELEDSALYLCASSLVLRGGRSYNEQFFGPGTRLTVL.

The CDR3 DNA reads TGTGCCAGCAGCCCGCGAGAGGCCAACGTCCTGACTTTC. Encoded protein: CASSPREANVLTF. This chain joins TRBV11-2 and TRBJ2-6, with unresolved D. V shed 5 bases and J shed 6 bases, with 8 bases lying between them. Germline V gene data show CDR1 as SGHAT and CDR2 as FQNNGV. CDR3 length: 13 amino acids.

Note on this clone: Relative to the germline gene, one junction end is altered; a read error may explain this. The chain carries TRBV7-9 and TRBJ1-1; D may be TRBD1 (5 bases). The CDR3 consists of 15 residues. The germline gives CDR1 SEHNR, CDR2 FQNEAQ (reference sequence). Here the CDR3 DNA reads TGTTCCAGCATCGGGGGGGAGGTTGGGAACACTGAAGCTTTCTTT. Translation: CSSIGGEVGNTEAFF.

The genes are TRBV4-2 and TRBJ2-3, with TRBD1 matching over 12 bases. After removal of 1 base from V and 3 bases from J, the junction contained 5 bases not matched to a gene. CDR3 size: 17 residues. Germline V gene lookup returns CDR1 LGHNA and CDR2 YNFKEQ. CDR3 in DNA: TGTGCCAGCAGCCAAGGCCGGGACAGGGGGCTGACAGATACGCAGTATTTT. Protein sequence: CASSQGRDRGLTDTQYF.